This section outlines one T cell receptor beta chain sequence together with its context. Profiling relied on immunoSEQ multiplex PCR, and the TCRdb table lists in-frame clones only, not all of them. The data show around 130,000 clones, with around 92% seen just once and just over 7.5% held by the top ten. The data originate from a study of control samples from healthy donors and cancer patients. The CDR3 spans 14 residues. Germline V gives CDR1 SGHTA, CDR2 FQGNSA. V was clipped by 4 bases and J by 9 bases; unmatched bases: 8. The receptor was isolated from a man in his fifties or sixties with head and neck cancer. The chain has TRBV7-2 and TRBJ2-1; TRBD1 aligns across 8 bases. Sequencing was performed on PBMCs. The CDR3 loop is CASSSQGAWGEQFF. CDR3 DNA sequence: TGTGCCAGCAGCTCCCAGGGGGCTTGGGGTGAGCAGTTCTTC.